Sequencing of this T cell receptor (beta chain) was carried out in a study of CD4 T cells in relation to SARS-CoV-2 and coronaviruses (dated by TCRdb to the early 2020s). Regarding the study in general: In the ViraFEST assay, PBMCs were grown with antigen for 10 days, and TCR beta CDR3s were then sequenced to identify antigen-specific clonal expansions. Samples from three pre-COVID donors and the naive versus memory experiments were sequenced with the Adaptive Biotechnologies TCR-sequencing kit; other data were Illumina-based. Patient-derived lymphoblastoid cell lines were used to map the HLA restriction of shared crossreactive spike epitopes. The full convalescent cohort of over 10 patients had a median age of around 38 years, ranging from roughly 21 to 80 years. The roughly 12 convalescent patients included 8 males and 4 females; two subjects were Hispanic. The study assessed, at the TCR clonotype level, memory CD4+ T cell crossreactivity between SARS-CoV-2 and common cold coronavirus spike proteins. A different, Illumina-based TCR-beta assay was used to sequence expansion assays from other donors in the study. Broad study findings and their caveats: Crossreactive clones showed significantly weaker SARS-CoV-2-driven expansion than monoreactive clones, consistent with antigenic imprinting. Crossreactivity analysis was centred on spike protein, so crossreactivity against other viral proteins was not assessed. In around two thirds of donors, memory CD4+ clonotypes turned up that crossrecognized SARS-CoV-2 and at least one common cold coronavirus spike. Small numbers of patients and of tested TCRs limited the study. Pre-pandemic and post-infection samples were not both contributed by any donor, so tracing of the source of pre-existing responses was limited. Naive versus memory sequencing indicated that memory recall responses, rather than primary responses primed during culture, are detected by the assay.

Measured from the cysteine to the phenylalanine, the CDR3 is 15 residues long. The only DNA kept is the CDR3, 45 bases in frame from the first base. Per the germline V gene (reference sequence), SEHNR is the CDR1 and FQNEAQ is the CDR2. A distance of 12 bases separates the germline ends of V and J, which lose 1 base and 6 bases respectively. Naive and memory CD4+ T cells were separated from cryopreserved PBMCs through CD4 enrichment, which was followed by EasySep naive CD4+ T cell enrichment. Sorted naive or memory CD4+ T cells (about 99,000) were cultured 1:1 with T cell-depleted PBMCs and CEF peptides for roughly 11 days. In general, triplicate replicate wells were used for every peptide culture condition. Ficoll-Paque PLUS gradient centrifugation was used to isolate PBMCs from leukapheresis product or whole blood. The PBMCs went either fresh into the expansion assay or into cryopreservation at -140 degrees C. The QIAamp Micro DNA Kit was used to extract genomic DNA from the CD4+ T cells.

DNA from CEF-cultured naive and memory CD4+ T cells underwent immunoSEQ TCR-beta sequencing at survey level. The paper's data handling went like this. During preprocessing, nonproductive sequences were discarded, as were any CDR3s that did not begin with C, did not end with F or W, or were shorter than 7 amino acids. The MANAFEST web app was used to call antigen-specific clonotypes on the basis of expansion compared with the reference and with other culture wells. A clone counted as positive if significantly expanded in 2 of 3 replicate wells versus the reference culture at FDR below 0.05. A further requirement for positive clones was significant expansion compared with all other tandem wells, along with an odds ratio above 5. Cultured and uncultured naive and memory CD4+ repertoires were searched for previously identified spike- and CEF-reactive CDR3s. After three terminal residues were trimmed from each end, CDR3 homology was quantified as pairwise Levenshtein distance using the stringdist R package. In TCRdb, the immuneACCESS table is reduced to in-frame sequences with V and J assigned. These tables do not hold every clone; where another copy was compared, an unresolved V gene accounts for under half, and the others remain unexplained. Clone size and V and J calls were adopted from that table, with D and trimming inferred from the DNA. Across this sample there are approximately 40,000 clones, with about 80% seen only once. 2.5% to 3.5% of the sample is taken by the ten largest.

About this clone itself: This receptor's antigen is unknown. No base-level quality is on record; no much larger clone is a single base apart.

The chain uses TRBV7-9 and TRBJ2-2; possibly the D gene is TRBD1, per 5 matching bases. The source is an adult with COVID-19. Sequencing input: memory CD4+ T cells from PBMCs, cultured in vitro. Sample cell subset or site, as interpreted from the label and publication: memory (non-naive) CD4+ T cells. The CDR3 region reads CASSLGQSWAGELFF. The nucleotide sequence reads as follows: TGTGCCAGCAGCTTAGGACAGTCTTGGGCCGGGGAGCTGTTTTTT.